The T cell receptor beta chain under discussion was sequenced for a study of blood T cell repertoires in COVID-19. Overall study context: Some COVID-19 samples were acute and others convalescent; all came from the United States, Italy and Spain. In each case, the material was cDNA or gDNA derived from T cells, B-cell-depleted T cells, or PBMCs.

Authors' processing steps: Nucleated cell number was recorded as an estimate derived from reference gene primer amplification. Produced via immunoSEQ multiplex PCR; TCRdb's table is partial and in-frame only. The V and J calls and clone size come from that table; D and trimming were worked out from the DNA. The table records tens of thousands of clones, 88% of them present only once. Trimming cost V 1 base and J 3 bases; bases outside gene matches: 5. The germline V gene has CDR1 SGHTA and CDR2 FQGNSA. The CDR3 extends over 16 amino acids. This TCR was sampled from a man aged 50-60 years with active COVID-19. The material sequenced was peripheral blood. The V and J genes are TRBV7-2 and TRBJ2-1; 8 bases map to TRBD2. The CDR3 loop reads CASSLVGRGVYNEQFF. The DNA for the CDR3 is TGTGCCAGCAGCTTAGTGGGGCGGGGGGTCTACAATGAGCAGTTCTTC.